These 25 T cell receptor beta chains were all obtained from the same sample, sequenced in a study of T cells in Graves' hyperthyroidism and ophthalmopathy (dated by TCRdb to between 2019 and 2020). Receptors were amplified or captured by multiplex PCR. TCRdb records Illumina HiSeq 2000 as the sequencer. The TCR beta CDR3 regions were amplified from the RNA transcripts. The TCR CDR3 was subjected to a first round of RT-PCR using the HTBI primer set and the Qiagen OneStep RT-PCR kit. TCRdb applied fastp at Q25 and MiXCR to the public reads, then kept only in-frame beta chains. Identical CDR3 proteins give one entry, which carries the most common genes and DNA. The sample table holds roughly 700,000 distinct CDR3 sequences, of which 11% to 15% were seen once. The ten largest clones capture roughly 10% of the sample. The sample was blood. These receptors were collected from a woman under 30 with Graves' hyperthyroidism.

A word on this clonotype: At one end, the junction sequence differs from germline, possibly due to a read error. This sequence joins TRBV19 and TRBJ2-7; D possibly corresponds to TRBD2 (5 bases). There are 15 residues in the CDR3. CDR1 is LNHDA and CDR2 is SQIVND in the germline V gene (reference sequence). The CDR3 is CASSSLFGNSYEQCF. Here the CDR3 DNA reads TGTGCCAGTAGCTCCCTATTCGGGAACTCCTACGAGCAGTGCTTC.

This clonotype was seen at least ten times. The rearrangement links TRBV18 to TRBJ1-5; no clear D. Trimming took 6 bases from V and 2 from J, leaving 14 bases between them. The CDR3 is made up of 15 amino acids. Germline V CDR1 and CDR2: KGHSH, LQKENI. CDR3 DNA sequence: TGTGCCAGCTCCCAAGTGGCGGGCGGCAATCAGCCCCAGCATTTT. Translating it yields CASSQVAGGNQPQHF.

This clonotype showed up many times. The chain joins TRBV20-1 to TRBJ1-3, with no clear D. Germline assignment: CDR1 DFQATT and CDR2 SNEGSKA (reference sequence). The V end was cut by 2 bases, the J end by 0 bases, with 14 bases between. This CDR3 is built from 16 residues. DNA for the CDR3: TGCAGTGCTAGACCCAGGAGTCACGGCTCTGGAAACACCATATATTTT. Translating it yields CSARPRSHGSGNTIYF.

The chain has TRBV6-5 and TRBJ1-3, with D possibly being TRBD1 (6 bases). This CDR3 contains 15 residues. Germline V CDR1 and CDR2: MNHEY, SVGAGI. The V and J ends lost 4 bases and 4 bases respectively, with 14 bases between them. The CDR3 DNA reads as TGTGCCAGCAGTTTCCCGGGACAAACCGGAAACACCATATATTTT. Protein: CASSFPGQTGNTIYF.

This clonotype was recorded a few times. CDR3: CASSFSRVANIQYF. For the CDR3, the DNA is TGTGCCAGCAGTTTTAGTAGGGTTGCGAACATTCAGTACTTC. V gene TRBV12-3 or TRBV12-4 combines with J gene TRBJ2-4; no clear D gene. V gave up 3 bases and J gave up 7 bases, with 13 bases separating them. The CDR3 extends over 14 amino acids.

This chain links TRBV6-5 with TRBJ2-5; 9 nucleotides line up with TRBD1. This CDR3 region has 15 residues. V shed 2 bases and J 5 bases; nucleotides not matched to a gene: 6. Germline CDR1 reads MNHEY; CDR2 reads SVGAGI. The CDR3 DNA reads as TGTGCCAGCAGTTACCGACAGGGGGTGGTTGAGACCCAGTACTTC. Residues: CASSYRQGVVETQYF.

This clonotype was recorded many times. The CDR3 DNA sequence: TGTGCCAGCAGTGGACAGGGATTCACTGAAGCTTTCTTT. It encodes CASSGQGFTEAFF. The chain has TRBV28 and TRBJ1-1; 8 bases line up with TRBD1. The V gene's germline CDR1 is MDHEN and CDR2 SYDVKM. The length of the CDR3 is 13 residues. V was clipped by 5 bases and J by 4 bases; unmatched bases: 3.

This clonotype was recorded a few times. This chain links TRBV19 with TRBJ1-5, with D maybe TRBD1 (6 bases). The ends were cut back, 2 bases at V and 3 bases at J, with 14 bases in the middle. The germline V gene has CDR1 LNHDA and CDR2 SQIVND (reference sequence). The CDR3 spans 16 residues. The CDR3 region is CASSILPQGPNQPQHF. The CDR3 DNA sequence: TGTGCCAGTAGTATATTGCCACAGGGACCCAATCAGCCCCAGCATTTT.

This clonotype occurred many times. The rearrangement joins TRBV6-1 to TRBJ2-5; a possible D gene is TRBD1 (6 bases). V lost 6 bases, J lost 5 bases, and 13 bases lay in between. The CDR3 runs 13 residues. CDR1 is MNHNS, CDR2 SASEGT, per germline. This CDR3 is CASSATGTETQYF. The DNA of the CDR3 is TGTGCCAGCAGCGCAACAGGGACGGAGACCCAGTACTTC.

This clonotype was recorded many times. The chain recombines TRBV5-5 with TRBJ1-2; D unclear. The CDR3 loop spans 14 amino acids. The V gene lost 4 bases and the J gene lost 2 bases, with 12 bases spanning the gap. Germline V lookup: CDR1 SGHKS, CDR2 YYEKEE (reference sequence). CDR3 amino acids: CASSPGVSNYGYTF. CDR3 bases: TGTGCCAGCAGCCCGGGAGTGTCCAACTATGGCTACACCTTC.

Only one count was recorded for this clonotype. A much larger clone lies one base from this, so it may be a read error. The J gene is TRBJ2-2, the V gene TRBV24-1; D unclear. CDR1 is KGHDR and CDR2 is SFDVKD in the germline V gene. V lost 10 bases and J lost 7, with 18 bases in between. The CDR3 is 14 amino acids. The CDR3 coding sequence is TGTGCCACAAAGGGTTGCACCCTCAACGGGGAGCTGTTTTTT. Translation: CATKGCTLNGELFF.

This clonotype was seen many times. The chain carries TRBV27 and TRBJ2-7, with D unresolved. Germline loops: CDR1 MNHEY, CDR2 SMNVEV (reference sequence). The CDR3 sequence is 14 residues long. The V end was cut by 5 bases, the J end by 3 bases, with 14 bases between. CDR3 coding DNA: TGTGCCAGCAGTCCCCTAGACACCTTCTACGAGCAGTACTTC. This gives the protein CASSPLDTFYEQYF.

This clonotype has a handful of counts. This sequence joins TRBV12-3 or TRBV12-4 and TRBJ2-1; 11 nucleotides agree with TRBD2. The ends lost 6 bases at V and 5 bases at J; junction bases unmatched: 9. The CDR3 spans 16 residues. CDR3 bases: TGTGCCAGCAGCCCGAGACCGGGACTAGCGGACAATGAGCAGTTCTTC. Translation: CASSPRPGLADNEQFF.

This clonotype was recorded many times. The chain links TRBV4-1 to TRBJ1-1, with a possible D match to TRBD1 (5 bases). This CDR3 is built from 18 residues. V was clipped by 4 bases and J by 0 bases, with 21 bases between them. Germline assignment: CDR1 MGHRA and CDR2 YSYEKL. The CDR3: CASSPGSDVVEVNTEAFF. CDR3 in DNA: TGCGCCAGCAGCCCAGGGTCAGACGTTGTTGAGGTGAACACTGAAGCTTTCTTT.

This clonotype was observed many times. The CDR3, as DNA: TGTGCCAGCAGCTCCGGGGGGAGCACCTACAATGAGCAGTTCTTC. Its protein product is CASSSGGSTYNEQFF. This chain uses TRBV13 with TRBJ2-1; 7 bases agree with TRBD2. The V and J ends lost 4 bases and 2 bases, in that order; junction bases with no gene match: 5. The CDR3 contains 15 residues. Germline values: CDR1 PRHDT, CDR2 FYEKMQ (reference sequence).

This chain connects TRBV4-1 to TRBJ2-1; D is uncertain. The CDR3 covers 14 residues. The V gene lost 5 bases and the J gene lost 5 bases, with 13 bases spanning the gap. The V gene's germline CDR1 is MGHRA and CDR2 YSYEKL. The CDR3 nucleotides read TGCGCCAGCAGCGAGCGTTCGGCAGACAATGAGCAGTTCTTC. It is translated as CASSERSADNEQFF.

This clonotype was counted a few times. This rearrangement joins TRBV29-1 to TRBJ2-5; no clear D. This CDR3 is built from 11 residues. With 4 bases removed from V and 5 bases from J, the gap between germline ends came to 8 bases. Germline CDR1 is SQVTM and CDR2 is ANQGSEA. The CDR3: CSVALGETQYF. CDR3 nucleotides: TGCAGCGTTGCATTGGGTGAGACCCAGTACTTC.

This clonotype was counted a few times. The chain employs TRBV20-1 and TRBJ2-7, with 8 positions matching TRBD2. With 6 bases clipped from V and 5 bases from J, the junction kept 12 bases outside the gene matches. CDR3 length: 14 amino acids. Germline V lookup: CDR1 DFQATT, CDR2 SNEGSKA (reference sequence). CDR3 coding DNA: TGCAGTGCCCTGACTGCGGGAGGTTTAAACGAGCAGTACTTC. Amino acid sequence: CSALTAGGLNEQYF.

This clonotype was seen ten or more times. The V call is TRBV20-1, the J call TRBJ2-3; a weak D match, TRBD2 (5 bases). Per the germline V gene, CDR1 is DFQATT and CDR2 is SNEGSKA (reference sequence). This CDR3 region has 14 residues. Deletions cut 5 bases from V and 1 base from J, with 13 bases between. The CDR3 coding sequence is TGCAGTGCTGCCGGGCTCGGGGGCACAGATACGCAGTATTTT. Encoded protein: CSAAGLGGTDTQYF.

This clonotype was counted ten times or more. The CDR3 DNA sequence: TGTGCCAGCAGCCACCTTAGGGAGCAGTTCTTC. This gives the protein CASSHLREQFF. This sequence joins TRBV11-2 and TRBJ2-1; D remains ambiguous. CDR1 and CDR2 from the germline V gene are SGHAT and FQNNGV. The length of the CDR3 is 11 residues. V was shortened by 5 bases and J by 10 bases, with 9 bases between the two germline ends. Complete variable domain (other parts from reference TRBV11-2 and TRBJ2-1): EAGVAQSPRYKIIEKRQSVAFWCNPISGHATLYWYQQILGQGPKLLIQFQNNGVVDDSQLPKDRFSAERLKGVDSTLKIQPAKLEDSAVYLCASSHLREQFFGPGTRLTVL.

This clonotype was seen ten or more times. The CDR3 DNA follows: TGCAGTGCTTTTCGCCATGGACGGCGGATTGGGACCCAGTACTTC. It codes for CSAFRHGRRIGTQYF. The rearrangement uses TRBV20-1 and TRBJ2-5, with D hard to call. Germline V gene sequence: CDR1 DFQATT, CDR2 SNEGSKA (reference sequence). V dropped 5 bases and J dropped 7 bases, with 23 bases sitting between them. This CDR3 region has 15 residues.

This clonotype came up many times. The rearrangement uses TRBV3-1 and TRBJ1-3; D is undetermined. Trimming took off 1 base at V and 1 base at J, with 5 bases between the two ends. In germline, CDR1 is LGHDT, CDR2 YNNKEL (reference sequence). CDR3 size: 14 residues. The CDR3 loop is CASSQVGSGNTIYF. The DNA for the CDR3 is TGTGCCAGCAGCCAAGTAGGGTCTGGAAACACCATATATTTT.

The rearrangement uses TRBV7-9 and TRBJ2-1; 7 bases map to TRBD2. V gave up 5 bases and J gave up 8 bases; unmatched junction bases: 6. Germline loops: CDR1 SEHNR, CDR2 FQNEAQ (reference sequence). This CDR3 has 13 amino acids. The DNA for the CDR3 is TGTGCCAGCAGCGTCGGGACTATCGATGAGCAGTTCTTC. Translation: CASSVGTIDEQFF.

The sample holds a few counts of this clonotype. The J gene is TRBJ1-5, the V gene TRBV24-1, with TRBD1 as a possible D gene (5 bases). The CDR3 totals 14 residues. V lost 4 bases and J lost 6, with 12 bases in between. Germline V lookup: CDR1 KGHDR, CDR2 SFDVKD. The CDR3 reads CATSEPGARQPQHF. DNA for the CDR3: TGTGCCACCAGTGAGCCCGGGGCTCGTCAGCCCCAGCATTTT.

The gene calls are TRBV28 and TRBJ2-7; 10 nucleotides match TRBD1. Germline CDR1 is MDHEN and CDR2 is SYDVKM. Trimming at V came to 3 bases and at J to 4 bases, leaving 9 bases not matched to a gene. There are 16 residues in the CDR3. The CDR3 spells CASSFGTGAASYEQYF. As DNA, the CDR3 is TGTGCCAGCAGTTTCGGGACAGGGGCAGCCTCATACGAGCAGTACTTC.